Presented here are 9 T cell receptor beta chains from one specimen sequenced in a study of CD8 T cells in Susac syndrome. Reverse transcription of about 0.5 to 1 ug RNA used random hexamers. TCRdb re-derived calls from the immunoSEQ multiplex PCR reads in MiXCR, one entry per CDR3 protein. In the table there are 150,000 to 200,000 distinct CDR3 sequences, 90% to 97% of which are singletons. Sequencing was done on a sample of CD4+ T cells from PBMCs. The receptors were sampled from a human donor with Susac syndrome.

V and J are TRBV5-1 and TRBJ2-5; D possibly uses TRBD1 or TRBD2 (5 bases each). Germline V gene data show CDR1 as SGHRS and CDR2 as YFSETQ. The CDR3 is 16 amino acids. The V and J ends lost 2 bases and 4 bases respectively, with 18 bases between them. This CDR3 reads CASSFRDPLGGETQYF. The DNA for the CDR3 is TGCGCCAGCAGCTTCCGGGACCCACTTGGAGGAGAGACCCAGTACTTC.

The V call is TRBV11-2, the J call TRBJ1-4, with 8 bases lining up with TRBD1. This CDR3 spans 17 amino acids. Unmatched junction bases numbered 10, after V lost 5 bases and J lost 2 bases. The germline V gene has CDR1 SGHAT and CDR2 FQNNGV. The CDR3 DNA reads TGTGCCAGCAGCCCAACGGGACAGGCCCGGACTAATGAAAAACTGTTTTTT. Protein product: CASSPTGQARTNEKLFF.

The rearrangement joins TRBV30 to TRBJ1-4, with D unclear. Germline V gives CDR1 GTSNPN, CDR2 SVGIG (reference sequence). This CDR3 has 14 amino acids. V was cut by 0 bases and J by 5 bases, with 10 bases left in between. CDR3 nucleotide sequence: TGTGCCTGGAGTGTAAGACGGAAAAATGAAAAACTGTTTTTT. This translates into CAWSVRRKNEKLFF.

The CDR3, as DNA: TGTGCCAGCAGCCTCCGGGGCCCTTGGGAGCAGTACTTC. It translates to CASSLRGPWEQYF. This chain uses TRBV7-9 with TRBJ2-7; either TRBD1 or TRBD2 may supply D (5 bases each). The CDR3 length is 13 residues. V shed 5 bases and J shed 7 bases, with 15 bases lying between them. In germline, CDR1 is SEHNR, CDR2 FQNEAQ (reference sequence).

The gene calls are TRBV30 and TRBJ1-1, with D perhaps matching TRBD1 (6 bases). CDR1 and CDR2 from the germline V gene are GTSNPN and SVGIG (reference sequence). Trimming cost V 3 bases and J 1 base, with 9 bases left between them. CDR3 length: 13 amino acids. CDR3 sequence: CAWRAQGNTEAFF. Written as DNA, the CDR3 is TGTGCCTGGAGGGCACAGGGGAACACTGAAGCTTTCTTT.

This CDR3 is CSAPLGGYNEQFF. The CDR3 nucleotides read TGCAGTGCCCCCCTGGGGGGTTACAATGAGCAGTTCTTC. The chain is built from TRBV20-1 and TRBJ2-1; D is possibly TRBD2 (6 bases). The V gene lost 6 bases and the J gene lost 4 bases, with 13 bases spanning the gap. CDR1 and CDR2 (germline): DFQATT, SNEGSKA (reference sequence). This CDR3 spans 13 amino acids.

This chain joins TRBV5-4 and TRBJ2-1; TRBD2 matches at 16 bases. The CDR3 consists of 16 residues. Trimming at V came to 4 bases and at J to 9 bases, leaving 7 bases not matched to a gene. Germline values: CDR1 SGHNT, CDR2 YYREEE (reference sequence). The DNA of the CDR3 is TGTGCCAGCAGCGCCGGGACTAGCGGGGGGGCCCGTGAGCAGTTCTTC. Amino acid sequence: CASSAGTSGGAREQFF. The variable domain in full, with the rest retrieved from reference TRBV5-4 and TRBJ2-1, is ETGVTQSPTHLIKTRGQQVTLRCSSQSGHNTVSWYQQALGQGPQFIFQYYREEENGRGNFPPRFSGLQFPNYSSELNVNALELDDSALYLCASSAGTSGGAREQFFGPGTRLTVL.

This CDR3 reads CSASAAGETQYF. In DNA, the CDR3 is TGCAGTGCTAGCGCGGCAGGAGAGACCCAGTACTTC. The gene calls are TRBV20-1 and TRBJ2-5; no reliable D call. The germline V and J ends were trimmed by 3 bases and 4 bases, with 9 bases remaining between them. The germline CDR1 and CDR2 sequences are DFQATT and SNEGSKA (reference sequence). The CDR3 extends over 12 amino acids.

The sample holds a few counts of this clonotype. J is TRBJ2-5 and V is TRBV24-1; 8 nucleotides match TRBD2. V shed 7 bases, J shed 4 bases, and the junction held 4 bases outside the gene matches. This CDR3 comprises 13 residues. Germline assignment: CDR1 KGHDR and CDR2 SFDVKD. CDR3 sequence: CATSGGAVETQYF. The DNA of the CDR3 is TGTGCCACCAGCGGGGGGGCCGTAGAGACCCAGTACTTC.